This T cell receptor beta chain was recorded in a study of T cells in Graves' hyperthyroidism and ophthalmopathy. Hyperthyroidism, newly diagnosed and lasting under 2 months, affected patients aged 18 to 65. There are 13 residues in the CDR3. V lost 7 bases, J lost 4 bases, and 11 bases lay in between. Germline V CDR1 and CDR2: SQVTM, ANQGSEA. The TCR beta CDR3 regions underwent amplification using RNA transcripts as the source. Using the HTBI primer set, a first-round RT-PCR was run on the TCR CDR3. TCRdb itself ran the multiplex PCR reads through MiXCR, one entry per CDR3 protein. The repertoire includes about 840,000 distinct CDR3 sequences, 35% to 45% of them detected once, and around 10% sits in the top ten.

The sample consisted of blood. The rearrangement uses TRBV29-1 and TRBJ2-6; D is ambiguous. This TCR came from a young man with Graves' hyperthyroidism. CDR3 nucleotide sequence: TGCAGCGGAAGTTTCACCGGGGCCAACGTCCTGACTTTC. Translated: CSGSFTGANVLTF.